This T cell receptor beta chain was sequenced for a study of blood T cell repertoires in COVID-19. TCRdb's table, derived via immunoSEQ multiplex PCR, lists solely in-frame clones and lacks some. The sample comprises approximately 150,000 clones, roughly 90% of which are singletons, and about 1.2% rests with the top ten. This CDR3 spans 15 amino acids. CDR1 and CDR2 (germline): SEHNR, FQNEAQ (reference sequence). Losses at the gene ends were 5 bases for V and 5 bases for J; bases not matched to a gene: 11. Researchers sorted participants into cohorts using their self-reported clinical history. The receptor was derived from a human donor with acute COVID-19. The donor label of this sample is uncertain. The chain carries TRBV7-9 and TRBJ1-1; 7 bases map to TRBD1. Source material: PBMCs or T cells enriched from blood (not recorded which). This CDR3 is CASSPLRGVRTEAFF. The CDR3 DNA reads TGTGCCAGCAGCCCGCTCAGGGGGGTGAGGACTGAAGCTTTCTTT.